The 9 T cell receptor beta chains below come from one sample, sequenced in a study of CD8 T cells in Susac syndrome. RNA amounts of about 0.5 to 1 ug underwent reverse transcription with random hexamers. TCRdb re-derived calls from the immunoSEQ multiplex PCR reads in MiXCR, one entry per CDR3 protein. Of 69,000 or so distinct CDR3 sequences detected, approximately 95% appear once; the ten largest clones hold roughly 0.25%. Material: CD8+ T cells from PBMCs. These receptors were collected from a human donor in good health.

This sequence joins TRBV3-1 and TRBJ2-6, with D unclear. The germline V gene encodes CDR1 LGHDT and CDR2 YNNKEL (reference sequence). V lost 4 bases and J lost 3, with 16 bases in between. The CDR3 sequence is 17 residues long. CDR3 in amino acids: CASSLTLSTGGANVLTF. DNA for the CDR3: TGTGCCAGCAGCCTCACCCTTTCAACGGGTGGGGCCAACGTCCTGACTTTC. The whole variable domain, filled in from reference TRBV3-1 and TRBJ2-6, reads DTAVSQTPKYLVTQMGNDKSIKCEQNLGHDTMYWYKQDSKKFLKIMFSYNNKELIINETVPNRFSPKSPDKAHLNLHINSLELGDSAVYFCASSLTLSTGGANVLTFGAGSRLTVL.

The chain has TRBV7-9 and TRBJ1-3; D is unclear. The CDR3 is 15 amino acids. Trimming cost V 5 bases and J 7 bases, with 18 bases left between them. Germline V gene data show CDR1 as SEHNR and CDR2 as FQNEAQ (reference sequence). CDR3 residues: CASSKAVGLGNTIYF. Written as DNA, the CDR3 is TGTGCCAGCAGCAAGGCGGTAGGGCTGGGGAACACCATATATTTT.

This clonotype was detected only once. This chain connects TRBV18 to TRBJ1-1, with D maybe TRBD1 (5 bases). This CDR3 has 13 amino acids. From germline, CDR1 is KGHSH and CDR2 LQKENI. The V and J ends lost 5 bases and 6 bases respectively, with 13 bases between them. CDR3: CASSIAGGAEAFF. The DNA for the CDR3 is TGTGCCAGCTCAATCGCGGGGGGGGCTGAAGCTTTCTTT.

This rearrangement joins TRBV18 to TRBJ1-3; D is ambiguous. CDR1 is KGHSH and CDR2 is LQKENI in the germline V gene. This CDR3 has 14 amino acids. V shed 0 bases and J shed 0 bases, with 3 bases lying between them. The CDR3: CASSPPDSGNTIYF. Here the CDR3 DNA reads TGTGCCAGCTCACCACCGGACTCTGGAAACACCATATATTTT.

The rearrangement joins TRBV5-6 to TRBJ2-7; the D is unclear. This CDR3 contains 12 residues. V lost 1 base and J 3 bases, leaving 5 bases between the germline ends. Per the germline V gene, CDR1 is SGHDT and CDR2 is YYEEEE. CDR3 DNA sequence: TGTGCCAGCAGCTTGAATGACTACGAGCAGTACGTC. Translated, it gives CASSLNDYEQYV.

The V call is TRBV7-9, the J call TRBJ1-1; possible D gene TRBD1, 5 bases. There are 13 residues in the CDR3. Germline-derived CDR1 and CDR2 are SEHNR and FQNEAQ (reference sequence). V shed 6 bases and J shed 5 bases, with 13 bases lying between them. CDR3 nucleotides: TGTGCCAGCAGACCAACCCAGGGTACTGAAGCTTTCTTT. It encodes CASRPTQGTEAFF.

The gene calls are TRBV30 and TRBJ1-5; 7 bases align to TRBD1. V shed 0 bases, J shed 6 bases, and the junction held 20 bases outside the gene matches. This CDR3 spans 19 amino acids. Germline V lookup: CDR1 GTSNPN, CDR2 SVGIG (reference sequence). The DNA for the CDR3 is TGTGCCTGGAGTGTACCCCTAGACAGGGACGTTACCCTAGGTCAGCCCCAGCATTTT. Protein sequence: CAWSVPLDRDVTLGQPQHF.

The chain carries TRBV23-1 and TRBJ2-2; 9 bases align to TRBD1. TRBV23-1 is an ORF, with its function uncertain. V lost 10 bases, J lost 5 bases, and 14 bases stayed unmatched. The CDR3 spans 16 residues. Here the CDR3 DNA reads TGCGCCACCTCGGGGACAGGGAAAACGTGGACCGGGGAGCTGTTTTTT. This gives the protein CATSGTGKTWTGELFF.

The gene calls are TRBV4-2 and TRBJ1-1; D is perhaps TRBD1 (6 bases). Trimming stripped 4 bases from V and 6 bases from J, with 27 bases between. Looked up from germline, CDR1 is LGHNA and CDR2 is YNFKEQ. The CDR3 extends over 18 amino acids. The CDR3 here is CASSPAREGGHRAAEAFF. As DNA, the CDR3 is TGTGCCAGCAGCCCCGCAAGGGAGGGGGGACATAGGGCGGCTGAAGCTTTCTTT.